Following are 13 T cell receptor beta chains from one sample sequenced in a study of blood T cell repertoires in COVID-19. Method: immunoSEQ multiplex PCR; TCRdb's copy keeps in-frame clones and lacks some. The data contain around 100,000 clones, 80% to 90% of them singletons. The sample taken for sequencing was peripheral blood. Source of these receptors: a man aged 60 to 75 with acute or convalescent COVID-19.

This clone occurred a few times. The junction shows a germline mismatch at one end, possibly a read error. The J gene is TRBJ2-7, the V gene TRBV7-7; 9 bases line up with TRBD1. CDR1 is SSHAT and CDR2 is FNYEAQ in the germline V gene (reference sequence). This CDR3 contains 13 residues. CDR3 region: CASSWDRDYEQYF. CDR3 nucleotides: TGTGCTAGCAGTTGGGACAGGGATTACGAGCAGTACTTC.

The chain uses TRBV10-3 and TRBJ2-5; 12 bases align to TRBD2. Trimming took 3 bases from V and 2 from J; bases not matched to a gene: 4. CDR1 and CDR2 (germline): ENHRY, SYGVKD. CDR3 length: 16 amino acids. CDR3 DNA sequence: TGTGCCATCAGTGAAGGGCTAGCGGGAGGGCAAGAGACCCAGTACTTC. This sequence encodes CAISEGLAGGQETQYF.

The rearrangement links TRBV13 to TRBJ2-4; D uncertain. The CDR3 has 12 residues. V was trimmed by 6 bases and J by 9 bases, leaving 12 bases between them. Germline V gives CDR1 PRHDT, CDR2 FYEKMQ (reference sequence). DNA for the CDR3: TGTGCCAGCAGTTTACATCTATCCATTCAGTACTTC. It yields the protein CASSLHLSIQYF.

The J gene is TRBJ1-1, the V gene TRBV2, with D unresolved. CDR3 length equals 15 residues. V lost 4 bases to trimming and J lost 0 bases, with 12 bases between them. Germline CDR1 SNHLY, CDR2 FYNNEI. The CDR3 region is CASSVRLTMNTEAFF. CDR3 bases: TGTGCCAGCAGTGTTAGACTGACCATGAACACTGAAGCTTTCTTT.

This chain connects TRBV15 to TRBJ2-1; the match to TRBD1 covers 9 bases. This CDR3 spans 15 amino acids. J lost 1 base, V lost 4 bases, and 2 bases had no gene match. Germline V gives CDR1 LNHNV, CDR2 YYDKDF (reference sequence). CDR3 protein: CATSKTGGSYNEQFF. The CDR3 DNA sequence: TGTGCCACCAGCAAGACAGGGGGATCCTACAATGAGCAGTTCTTC. Full variable domain (rest looked up from reference TRBV15 and TRBJ2-1): DAMVIQNPRYQVTQFGKPVTLSCSQTLNHNVMYWYQQKSSQAPKLLFHYYDKDFNNEADTPDNFQSRRPNTSFCFLDIRSPGLGDTAMYLCATSKTGGSYNEQFFGPGTRLTVL.

The rearrangement joins TRBV2 to TRBJ1-6; possibly TRBD1 for D (5 bases). V shed 7 bases and J shed 7 bases, with 11 bases lying between them. CDR1 is SNHLY and CDR2 is FYNNEI in the germline V gene. This CDR3 region has 13 residues. In DNA form, the CDR3 reads TGTGCCAGCAAAGGGGCAGGGAATTCACCCCTCCACTTT. This gives the protein CASKGAGNSPLHF.

This clone has only one observation. The chain recombines TRBV5-1 with TRBJ2-1; no clear D. Between the trimmed V and J ends, which lost 0 bases and 5 bases, there was a span of 6 bases. The length of the CDR3 is 13 residues. Germline V gene sequence: CDR1 SGHRS, CDR2 YFSETQ. CDR3: CASSLGHNNEQFF. Here the CDR3 DNA reads TGCGCCAGCAGCTTGGGTCACAACAATGAGCAGTTCTTC.

J is TRBJ2-6 and V is TRBV6-1; D gene unclear. In germline, CDR1 is MNHNS, CDR2 SASEGT. V lost 1 base, J lost 4 bases, and 5 bases lay in between. This CDR3 comprises 14 residues. CDR3 protein: CASSEVEGANVLTF. The CDR3 region has the DNA TGTGCCAGCAGTGAAGTCGAGGGGGCCAACGTCCTGACTTTC.

This rearrangement joins TRBV28 to TRBJ1-1; D is ambiguous. The CDR3 is 14 amino acids. CDR1 is MDHEN and CDR2 is SYDVKM in the germline V gene. The V end lost 3 bases, the J end lost 5 bases, and 13 bases lay between the germline ends. The CDR3 bases are TGTGCCAGCAGTTTCATAGGGAGTATGACTGAAGCTTTCTTT. Translated, it gives CASSFIGSMTEAFF. Based on the CDR3 plus reference TRBV28 and TRBJ1-1, the full variable domain is DVKVTQSSRYLVKRTGEKVFLECVQDMDHENMFWYRQDPGLGLRLIYFSYDVKMKEKGDIPEGYSVSREKKERFSLILESASTNQTSMYLCASSFIGSMTEAFFGQGTRLTVV.

This clone was seen more than once but under ten times. The V and J genes are TRBV7-2 and TRBJ2-7; D not resolved. The CDR3 has 13 residues. The V end lost 1 base, the J end lost 5 bases, and 9 bases lay between the germline ends. The germline gives CDR1 SGHTA, CDR2 FQGNSA. For the CDR3, the DNA is TGTGCCAGCAGCTTAGGTTCCGACAACGAGCAGTACTTC. This encodes CASSLGSDNEQYF.

The CDR3 DNA reads as TGTGCCAGCAGCCAGGGGCTACTGGGGTCCCAGCATTTT. Protein: CASSQGLLGSQHF. The gene calls are TRBV3-1 (or the pseudogene TRBV3-2) and TRBJ1-5; maybe TRBD1 (5 bases). Germline V gene data show CDR1 as LGHDT and CDR2 as YNNKEL (reference sequence). The CDR3 loop spans 13 amino acids. Between the trimmed V and J ends, which lost 3 bases and 11 bases, there was a span of 14 bases.

The genes are TRBV29-1 and TRBJ2-5; weak D call: TRBD1 (6 bases). This CDR3 region has 13 residues. The V end was cut by 7 bases, the J end by 1 base, with 13 bases between. Per germline, CDR1 SQVTM and CDR2 ANQGSEA. CDR3 DNA sequence: TGCAGCGCTACTTGGACAGTCCAAGAGACCCAGTACTTC. Protein product: CSATWTVQETQYF.

The CDR3 here is CASSFPPGTTNEKLFF. CDR3 bases: TGTGCCAGCAGCTTCCCCCCGGGGACAACTAATGAAAAACTGTTTTTT. V is TRBV7-9 and J is TRBJ1-4; no reliable D call. V was trimmed by 3 bases and J by 0 bases, leaving 11 bases between them. There are 16 residues in the CDR3. Germline CDR1 is SEHNR and CDR2 is FQNEAQ (reference sequence).